This T cell receptor beta chain was observed in a study of T cell repertoires in cytomegalovirus infection. Study at large: Public signatures in TCR beta pointed to CMV infection and matching HLA type. Study findings and constraints: CMV carriers with the relevant HLA were identified by cumulative public TCR beta family frequency. HLA-C-restricted, CMV-specific TCR beta clonotypes were dominant ex vivo.

TCRdb ran MiXCR on the reads and lists one entry per CDR3 protein. The sample consists of around 550,000 distinct CDR3 sequences, about 30% of them appearing once. CDR1 and CDR2 (germline): LGHDT, YNNKEL (reference sequence). The ends lost 3 bases at V and 0 bases at J; junction bases unmatched: 9. There are 18 residues in the CDR3. In regard to this clonotype: What it recognizes is unknown.

The receptor was derived from a human donor in good health (CMV status not recorded). Some clones in this sample may be carry-over from other donors' samples. Material for sequencing was PBMCs. This chain links TRBV3-1 with TRBJ2-1, with 9 bases matching TRBD2. CDR3 loop: CASSHRSGRTSSYNEQFF. CDR3 in DNA: TGTGCCAGCAGCCATAGAAGCGGGAGGACCAGCTCCTACAATGAGCAGTTCTTC.